The 25 T cell receptor beta chains below all came from one sample that was sequenced in a study of cytomegalovirus exposure and HLA in healthy donors (dated by TCRdb to 2016 to 2017). The method behind the library was the immunoSEQ multiplex PCR assay. A mixture of 60 forward primers for TCR Vbeta segments and 13 reverse primers for TCR Jbeta segments was used in the multiplex PCR. TCRdb stores this immuneACCESS table with in-frame sequences only. Part of the clones is absent; in the studies checked, under half of the shortfall reflects unresolved V genes, and no reason is known for the rest. This sample lists 100,000 to 150,000 clones; roughly 80% were detected once. About 3.9% of the sample belongs to the ten largest clones. Sequences were obtained from PBMCs. These TCRs come from a man between 18 and 35 years old in good health and CMV-seropositive.

This clone has a handful of counts. V usage is TRBV25-1 and J usage is TRBJ2-4, with D possibly being TRBD2 (6 bases). Germline-derived CDR1 and CDR2 are MGHDK and SYGVNS. The CDR3 covers 18 residues. The ends were cut back, 1 base at V and 0 bases at J, with 16 bases in the middle. The CDR3 is CASSESLIGRLAKNIQYF. The DNA for the CDR3 is TGTGCCAGCAGTGAATCTCTTATTGGGAGGCTAGCCAAAAACATTCAGTACTTC. Full variable domain (remainder filled in from reference TRBV25-1 and TRBJ2-4): EADIYQTPRYLVIGTGKKITLECSQTMGHDKMYWYQQDPGMELHLIHYSYGVNSTEKGDLSSESTVSRIRTEHFPLTLESARPSHTSQYLCASSESLIGRLAKNIQYFGAGTRLSVL.

CDR3 protein: CASRLAGGSTDTQYF. In nucleotides, the CDR3 is TGTGCCAGCAGACTAGCGGGGGGTAGCACAGATACGCAGTATTTT. The genes are TRBV7-2 and TRBJ2-3; 12 bases fit TRBD2. Per the germline V gene, CDR1 is SGHTA and CDR2 is FQGNSA. After removal of 6 bases from V and 0 bases from J, the junction contained 1 base not matched to a gene. The CDR3 spans 15 residues.

The V call is TRBV27, the J call TRBJ1-2; D not resolved. Trimming took 3 bases from V and 2 from J, leaving 7 bases between them. CDR1 is MNHEY and CDR2 is SMNVEV in the germline V gene (reference sequence). The CDR3 runs 13 residues. CDR3 residues: CASSFRENYGYTF. The CDR3 coding sequence is TGTGCCAGCAGTTTTCGGGAAAACTATGGCTACACCTTC.

V is TRBV11-2 and J is TRBJ2-7; 8 positions agree with TRBD1. Germline V gene lookup returns CDR1 SGHAT and CDR2 FQNNGV. J lost 4 bases, V lost 1 base, and 12 bases had no gene match. The CDR3 covers 17 residues. The CDR3 sequence: CASSLAIQGETRYEQYF. CDR3 in DNA: TGTGCCAGCAGCTTAGCCATACAGGGGGAAACACGATACGAGCAGTACTTC.

This clone is a singleton in its sample. The V and J genes are TRBV5-1 and TRBJ1-1; D ambiguous. V gave up 8 bases and J gave up 3 bases, with 8 bases separating them. Germline V gives CDR1 SGHRS, CDR2 YFSETQ. The CDR3 totals 11 residues. Here the CDR3 DNA reads TGCGCCAGTTCCCGGGACACTGAAGCTTTCTTT. It specifies CASSRDTEAFF.

The chain combines TRBV2 with TRBJ2-1; TRBD1 is a possible D gene (7 bases). There are 17 residues in the CDR3. The V and J ends lost 0 bases and 5 bases respectively, with 17 bases between them. From germline, CDR1 is SNHLY and CDR2 FYNNEI. This CDR3 reads CASSEALRDRENNEQFF. The CDR3 bases are TGTGCCAGCAGTGAAGCGCTGCGGGACAGAGAAAACAATGAGCAGTTCTTC.

With respect to this clone: The junction departs from germline at one end; a sequencing error may be responsible. The chain carries TRBV7-9 and TRBJ2-2; 8 nucleotides agree with TRBD2. The V gene's germline CDR1 is SEHNR and CDR2 FQNEAQ (reference sequence). The CDR3 is made up of 17 amino acids. The CDR3 loop is CSSSLVFGLAMSGELFF. CDR3 coding DNA: TGTTCCAGCAGCTTAGTTTTCGGACTAGCCATGTCCGGGGAGCTGTTTTTT.

The CDR3 DNA follows: TGTGCCAGTAGTATCAGCGGGAGGGCCTTCAATGAGCAGTTCTTC. Translated, it gives CASSISGRAFNEQFF. The V gene is TRBV19, the J gene TRBJ2-1; 10 nucleotides agree with TRBD2. Trimming at V came to 3 bases and at J to 6 bases, leaving 5 bases not matched to a gene. This CDR3 is 15 amino acids long. Germline V gene data show CDR1 as LNHDA and CDR2 as SQIVND (reference sequence). The variable domain in full, with the rest retrieved from reference TRBV19 and TRBJ2-1, is DGGITQSPKYLFRKEGQNVTLSCEQNLNHDAMYWYRQDPGQGLRLIYYSQIVNDFQKGDIAEGYSVSREKKESFPLTVTSAQKNPTAFYLCASSISGRAFNEQFFGPGTRLTVL.

This clone was seen only once. The rearrangement links TRBV12-5 to TRBJ2-5; 7 bases match TRBD1. V trimming: 1 base; J trimming: 4 bases; junction bases outside the gene matches: 3. There are 14 residues in the CDR3. Germline V gene lookup returns CDR1 LGHNT and CDR2 FRNRAP. The CDR3 here is CASGLGHRGETQYF. The CDR3 DNA sequence: TGTGCTAGTGGTTTGGGACACAGGGGAGAGACCCAGTACTTC.

There are a few counts of this clone. This chain connects TRBV4-2 to TRBJ1-1; perhaps TRBD1 as D (5 bases). CDR1 is LGHNA and CDR2 is YNFKEQ in the germline V gene. V was cut by 4 bases and J by 1 base, with 10 bases left in between. This CDR3 has 14 residues. The CDR3 reads CASSLGGENTEAFF. CDR3 sequence (DNA): TGTGCCAGCAGCCTTGGGGGGGAGAACACTGAAGCTTTCTTT.

This sequence joins TRBV6-4 and TRBJ2-7; D may be TRBD1 (6 bases). Trimming took off 6 bases at V and 6 bases at J, with 24 bases between the two ends. The CDR3 length is 16 residues. Per the germline V gene, CDR1 is MRHNA and CDR2 is SNTAGT. The CDR3 protein is CASSGGIKKQGSEQYF. CDR3 DNA sequence: TGTGCCAGCAGCGGCGGCATAAAAAAACAGGGTTCCGAGCAGTACTTC.

The CDR3 sequence: CASSYQGDDTEAFF. The CDR3 bases are TGTGCCAGCAGTTACCAGGGTGATGACACTGAAGCTTTCTTT. The rearrangement joins TRBV6-5 to TRBJ1-1; perhaps TRBD1 as D (5 bases). Deletions cut 2 bases from V and 3 bases from J, with 10 bases between. The CDR3 runs to 14 residues. Germline CDR1 is MNHEY and CDR2 is SVGAGI.

V is TRBV7-2 and J is TRBJ1-4; TRBD1 aligns across 9 bases. The CDR3 has 15 amino acids. Germline V gene data show CDR1 as SGHTA and CDR2 as FQGNSA. J lost 8 bases, V lost 8 bases, and 12 bases had no gene match. DNA of the CDR3: TGTGCCAGCGCACGCCGGGACAGGGATAGGGAAAAACTGTTTTTT. It translates to CASARRDRDREKLFF. Using reference TRBV7-2 and TRBJ1-4 for the parts outside the CDR3, the full variable domain is GAGVSQSPSNKVTEKGKDVELRCDPISGHTALYWYRQSLGQGLEFLIYFQGNSAPDKSGLPSDRFSAERTGGSVSTLTIQRTQQEDSAVYLCASARRDRDREKLFFGSGTQLSVL.

To note about this clone: Germline and junction disagree at one end, which may indicate a read error. The chain has TRBV5-6 and TRBJ1-4; a possible D gene is TRBD1 (5 bases). Germline CDR1 SGHDT, CDR2 YYEEEE. CDR3 length equals 13 residues. The CDR3 sequence: CASSLWGGDGGIF. The DNA of the CDR3 is TGTGCCAGCAGCTTGTGGGGGGGGGACGGCGGCATTTTT. Combining the CDR3 with reference TRBV5-6 and TRBJ1-4 gives the whole variable domain DAGVTQSPTHLIKTRGQQVTLRCSPKSGHDTVSWYQQALGQGPQFIFQYYEEEERQRGNFPDRFSGHQFPNYSSELNVNALLLGDSALYLCASSLWGGDGGIFGSGTQLSVL.

This chain uses TRBV7-6 with TRBJ1-2; no clear D gene. The CDR3 covers 17 residues. From germline, CDR1 is SGHVS and CDR2 FNYEAQ. Trimming shortened V by 4 bases and J by 1 base, and 19 bases separated the two germline ends. CDR3 loop: CASSSRLGRASNYGYTF. The CDR3 DNA reads TGTGCCAGCAGCTCCCGGCTGGGCCGAGCAAGTAACTATGGCTACACCTTC.

For this clone: Other DNA sequences within the sample encode an identical CDR3. The rearrangement links TRBV20-1 to TRBJ2-7; tentative D call: TRBD1 (6 bases). This CDR3 comprises 11 residues. V lost 6 bases, J lost 3 bases, and 9 bases lay in between. Germline values: CDR1 DFQATT, CDR2 SNEGSKA (reference sequence). The CDR3 region is CSARGGYEQYF. CDR3 nucleotide sequence: TGCAGTGCCCGAGGGGGCTACGAGCAGTACTTC.

Remarks on this clone: At the DNA level, this CDR3 is encoded by other sequences in the same sample as well. The chain has TRBV5-5 and TRBJ1-2; D gene uncertain. Germline-derived CDR1 and CDR2 are SGHKS and YYEKEE (reference sequence). The germline V and J ends were trimmed by 2 bases and 6 bases, with 5 bases remaining between them. The CDR3 sequence is 11 residues long. Here the CDR3 DNA reads TGTGCCAGCAGCTTACTGGATGGCTACACCTTC. Amino acid sequence: CASSLLDGYTF.

This chain uses TRBV14 with TRBJ1-6; possible D gene TRBD1, 6 bases. V lost 2 bases to trimming and J lost 10 bases, with 15 bases between them. Germline V gives CDR1 SGHDN, CDR2 FVKESK. The CDR3 contains 15 residues. The CDR3 region is CASSQFGGAGSPLHF. The DNA for the CDR3 is TGTGCCAGCAGCCAATTTGGGGGCGCTGGATCACCCCTCCACTTT. Full variable domain (remainder filled in from reference TRBV14 and TRBJ1-6): EAGVTQFPSHSVIEKGQTVTLRCDPISGHDNLYWYRRVMGKEIKFLLHFVKESKQDESGMPNNRFLAERTGGTYSTLKVQPAELEDSGVYFCASSQFGGAGSPLHFGNGTRLTVT.

This clone was detected only a few times. The chain has TRBV29-1 and TRBJ1-2; D remains ambiguous. Trimming stripped 1 base from V and 8 bases from J, with 14 bases between. Germline CDR1 reads SQVTM; CDR2 reads ANQGSEA. The CDR3 is made up of 13 amino acids. DNA of the CDR3: TGCAGCGTTGAAGCGTCAGATGGGCGAGGCTACACCTTC. This translates into CSVEASDGRGYTF.

This clone was counted between two and nine times. The chain carries TRBV30 and TRBJ2-1; possibly TRBD1 for D (6 bases). The CDR3 sequence is 13 residues long. CDR1 and CDR2 from the germline V gene are GTSNPN and SVGIG (reference sequence). V lost 5 bases to trimming and J lost 7 bases, with 15 bases between them. CDR3 DNA sequence: TGTGCCTGGCAAATCCAGGGGCGGAATGAGCAGTTCTTC. It yields the protein CAWQIQGRNEQFF.

V gene TRBV11-3 combines with J gene TRBJ2-3, with 9 bases aligning to TRBD2. There are 15 residues in the CDR3. CDR1 SGHNT and CDR2 YENEEA come from the germline V gene. The J segment lost 1 base and the V segment lost 5 bases, leaving 4 bases of the junction unmatched. CDR3 in amino acids: CASSQLAGGTDTQYF. Written as DNA, the CDR3 is TGTGCCAGCAGCCAATTAGCGGGGGGCACAGATACGCAGTATTTT.

The genes are TRBV10-3 and TRBJ2-5, with a weak D call TRBD1 (5 bases). V lost 4 bases and J lost 4, with 13 bases in between. This CDR3 has 14 residues. CDR1 and CDR2 from the germline V gene are ENHRY and SYGVKD. As DNA, the CDR3 is TGTGCCATCAGTGGACGGGCAGGGCGAGAGACCCAGTACTTC. Its translation is CAISGRAGRETQYF.

The chain's CDR3 is CASSLDQKNNTEAFF. CDR3 nucleotides: TGCGCCAGCAGCTTGGACCAGAAGAACAACACTGAAGCTTTCTTT. This chain uses TRBV5-1 with TRBJ1-1, with D uncertain. The CDR3 sequence is 15 residues long. The germline V gene encodes CDR1 SGHRS and CDR2 YFSETQ. The V gene lost 0 bases and the J gene lost 2 bases, with 11 bases spanning the gap.

This clone turned up a few times. V and J are TRBV4-2 and TRBJ1-2; 9 nucleotides agree with TRBD1. Per the germline V gene, CDR1 is LGHNA and CDR2 is YNFKEQ. V lost 1 base, J lost 3 bases, and 6 bases stayed unmatched. This CDR3 is built from 16 residues. The CDR3 is CASSQVGQGLDYGYTF. CDR3 in DNA: TGTGCCAGCAGCCAAGTGGGACAGGGTTTGGACTATGGCTACACCTTC.

This clone came up once. The rearrangement links TRBV5-6 to TRBJ1-2; 12 nucleotides agree with TRBD1. The CDR3 extends over 15 amino acids. V was clipped by 6 bases and J by 7 bases; unmatched bases: 10. Per germline, CDR1 SGHDT and CDR2 YYEEEE. The DNA of the CDR3 is TGTGCCAGCACCGGGACAGGGGGCGGGTTTGGTGGCTACACCTTC. This encodes CASTGTGGGFGGYTF.